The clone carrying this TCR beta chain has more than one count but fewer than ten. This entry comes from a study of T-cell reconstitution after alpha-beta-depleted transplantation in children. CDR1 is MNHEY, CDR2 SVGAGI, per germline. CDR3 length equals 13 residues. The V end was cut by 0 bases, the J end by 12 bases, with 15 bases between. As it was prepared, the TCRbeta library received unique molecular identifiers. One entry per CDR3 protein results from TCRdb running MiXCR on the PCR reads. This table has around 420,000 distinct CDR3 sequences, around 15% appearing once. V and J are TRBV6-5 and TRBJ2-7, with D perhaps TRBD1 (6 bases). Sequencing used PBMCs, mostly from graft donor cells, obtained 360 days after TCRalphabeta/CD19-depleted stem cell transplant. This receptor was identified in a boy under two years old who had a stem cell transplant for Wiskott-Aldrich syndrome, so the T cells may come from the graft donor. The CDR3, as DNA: TGTGCCAGCAGTTACTCTTTAGGACAGTTTCCGTACTTC. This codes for CASSYSLGQFPYF.